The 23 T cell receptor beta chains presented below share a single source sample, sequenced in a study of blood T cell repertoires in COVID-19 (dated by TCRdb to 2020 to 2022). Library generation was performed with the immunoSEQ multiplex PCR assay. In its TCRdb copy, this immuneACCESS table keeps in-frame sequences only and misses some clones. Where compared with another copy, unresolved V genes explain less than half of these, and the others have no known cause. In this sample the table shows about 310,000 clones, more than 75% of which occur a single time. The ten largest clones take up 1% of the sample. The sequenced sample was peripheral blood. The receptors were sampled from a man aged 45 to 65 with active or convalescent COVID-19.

The CDR3 DNA reads TGTGCCAGCAGCCAAGCTGGGCGTGACACTGAAGCTTTCTTT. Amino acid sequence: CASSQAGRDTEAFF. V gene TRBV3-1 (or the pseudogene TRBV3-2) combines with J gene TRBJ1-1, with D unclear. The CDR3 is 14 residues long. Between the trimmed V and J ends, which lost 1 base and 3 bases, there was a span of 9 bases. Germline V gives CDR1 LGHDT, CDR2 YNNKEL (reference sequence).

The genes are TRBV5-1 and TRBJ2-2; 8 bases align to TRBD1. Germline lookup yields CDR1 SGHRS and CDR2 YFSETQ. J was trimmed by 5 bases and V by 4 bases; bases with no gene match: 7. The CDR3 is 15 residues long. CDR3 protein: CASSLQGARTGELFF. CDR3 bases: TGCGCCAGCAGCCTGCAGGGGGCAAGAACCGGGGAGCTGTTTTTT.

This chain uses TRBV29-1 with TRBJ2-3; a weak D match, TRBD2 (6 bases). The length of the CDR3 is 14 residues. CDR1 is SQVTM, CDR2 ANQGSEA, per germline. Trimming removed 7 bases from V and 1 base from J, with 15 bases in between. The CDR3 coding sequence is TGCAGCGCCGCGGGACTCCTTCGCACAGATACGCAGTATTTT. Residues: CSAAGLLRTDTQYF.

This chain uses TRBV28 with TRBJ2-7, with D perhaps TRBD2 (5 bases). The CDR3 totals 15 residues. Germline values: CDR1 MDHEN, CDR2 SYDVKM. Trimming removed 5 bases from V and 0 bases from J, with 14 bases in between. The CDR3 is CASSPGFMSSYEQYF. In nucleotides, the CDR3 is TGTGCCAGCAGTCCGGGATTCATGAGCTCCTACGAGCAGTACTTC.

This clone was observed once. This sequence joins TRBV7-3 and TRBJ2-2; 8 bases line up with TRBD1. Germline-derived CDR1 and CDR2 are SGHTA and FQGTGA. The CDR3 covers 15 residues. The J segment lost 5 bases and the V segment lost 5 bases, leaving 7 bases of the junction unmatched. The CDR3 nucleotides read TGTGCCAGCAGCACAGGACAGGGAGGTACCGGGGAGCTGTTTTTT. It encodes CASSTGQGGTGELFF.

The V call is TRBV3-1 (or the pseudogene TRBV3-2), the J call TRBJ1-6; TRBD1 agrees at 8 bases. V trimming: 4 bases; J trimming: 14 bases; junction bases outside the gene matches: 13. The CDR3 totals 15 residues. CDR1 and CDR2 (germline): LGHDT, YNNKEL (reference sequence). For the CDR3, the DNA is TGTGCCAGCAGCCCCGGGACAGGCGAAATTATGACCCTCCACTTT. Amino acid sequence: CASSPGTGEIMTLHF.

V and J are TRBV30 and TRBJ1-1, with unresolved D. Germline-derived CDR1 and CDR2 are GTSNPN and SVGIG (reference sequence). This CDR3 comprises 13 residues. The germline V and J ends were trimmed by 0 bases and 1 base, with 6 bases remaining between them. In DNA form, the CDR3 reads TGTGCCTGGAGTGTATCTCGGAACACTGAAGCTTTCTTT. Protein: CAWSVSRNTEAFF.

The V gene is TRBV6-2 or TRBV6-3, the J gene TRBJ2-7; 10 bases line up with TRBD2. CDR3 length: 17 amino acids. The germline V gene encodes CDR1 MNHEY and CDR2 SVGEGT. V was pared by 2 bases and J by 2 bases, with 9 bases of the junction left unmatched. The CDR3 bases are TGTGCCAGCAGTTACAGCGGGGGGGCAGGGATTACCTACGAGCAGTACTTC. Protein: CASSYSGGAGITYEQYF.

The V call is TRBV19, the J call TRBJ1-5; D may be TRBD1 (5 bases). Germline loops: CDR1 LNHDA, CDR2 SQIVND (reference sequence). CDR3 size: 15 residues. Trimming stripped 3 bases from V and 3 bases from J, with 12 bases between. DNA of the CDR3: TGTGCCAGTAGTATTTCTCGGGGGAACAATCAGCCCCAGCATTTT. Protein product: CASSISRGNNQPQHF.

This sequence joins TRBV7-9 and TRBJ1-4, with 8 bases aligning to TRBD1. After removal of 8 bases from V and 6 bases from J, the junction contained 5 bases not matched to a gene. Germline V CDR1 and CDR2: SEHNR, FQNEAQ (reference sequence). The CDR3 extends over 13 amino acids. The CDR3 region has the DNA TGTGCCAGCGATACAGGGGGAGATGAAAAACTGTTTTTT. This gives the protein CASDTGGDEKLFF. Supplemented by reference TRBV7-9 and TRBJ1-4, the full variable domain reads DTGVSQNPRHKITKRGQNVTFRCDPISEHNRLYWYRQTLGQGPEFLTYFQNEAQLEKSRLLSDRFSAERPKGSFSTLEIQRTEQGDSAMYLCASDTGGDEKLFFGSGTQLSVL.

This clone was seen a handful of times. CDR3 region: CASSPVTGGHGYTF. CDR3 DNA sequence: TGTGCCAGCTCACCCGTCACAGGGGGCCATGGCTACACCTTC. The chain is built from TRBV18 and TRBJ1-2, with 9 bases that match TRBD1. V shed 3 bases and J 6 bases; nucleotides not matched to a gene: 5. Germline V gene sequence: CDR1 KGHSH, CDR2 LQKENI. The CDR3 spans 14 residues. The variable domain in full, completed from reference TRBV18 and TRBJ1-2, reads NAGVMQNPRHLVRRRGQEARLRCSPMKGHSHVYWYRQLPEEGLKFMVYLQKENIIDESGMPKERFSAEFPKEGPSILRIQQVVRGDSAAYFCASSPVTGGHGYTFGSGTRLTVV.

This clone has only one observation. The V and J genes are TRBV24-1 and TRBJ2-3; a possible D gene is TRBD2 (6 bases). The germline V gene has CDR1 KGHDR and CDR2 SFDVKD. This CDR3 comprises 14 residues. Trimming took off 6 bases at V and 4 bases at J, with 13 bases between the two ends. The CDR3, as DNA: TGTGCCACCAGTCAAATAGGGGAGGCAGATACGCAGTATTTT. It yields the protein CATSQIGEADTQYF.

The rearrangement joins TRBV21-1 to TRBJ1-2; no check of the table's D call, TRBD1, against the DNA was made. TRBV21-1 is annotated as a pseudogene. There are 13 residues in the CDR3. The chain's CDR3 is CASLTDTNYGYTF. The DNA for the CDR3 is TGTGCCAGCCTGACAGACACTAACTATGGCTACACCTTC.

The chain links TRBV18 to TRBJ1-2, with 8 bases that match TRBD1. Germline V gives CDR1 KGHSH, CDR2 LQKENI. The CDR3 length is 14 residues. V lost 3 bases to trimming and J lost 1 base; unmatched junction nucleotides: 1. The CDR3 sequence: CASSPGQDNYGYTF. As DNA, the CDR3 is TGTGCCAGCTCACCGGGACAGGATAACTATGGCTACACCTTC.

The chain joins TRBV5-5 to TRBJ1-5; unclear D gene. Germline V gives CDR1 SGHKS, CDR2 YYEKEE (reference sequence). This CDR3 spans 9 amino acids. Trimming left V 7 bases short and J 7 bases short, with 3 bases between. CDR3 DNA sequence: TGTGCCAGCCTACAGCCCCAGCATTTT. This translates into CASLQPQHF.

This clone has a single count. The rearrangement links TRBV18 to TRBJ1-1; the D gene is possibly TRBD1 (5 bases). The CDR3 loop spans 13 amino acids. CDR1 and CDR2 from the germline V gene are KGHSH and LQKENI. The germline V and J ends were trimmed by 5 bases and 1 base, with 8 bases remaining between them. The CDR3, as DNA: TGTGCCAGCTCAATACAGGAGAACACTGAAGCTTTCTTT. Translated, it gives CASSIQENTEAFF.

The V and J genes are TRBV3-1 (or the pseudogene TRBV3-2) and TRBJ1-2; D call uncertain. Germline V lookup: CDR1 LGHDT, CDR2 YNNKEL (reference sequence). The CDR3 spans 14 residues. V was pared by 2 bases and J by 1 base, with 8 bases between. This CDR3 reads CASSQPGFNYGYTF. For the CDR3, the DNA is TGTGCCAGCAGCCAACCCGGGTTTAACTATGGCTACACCTTC.

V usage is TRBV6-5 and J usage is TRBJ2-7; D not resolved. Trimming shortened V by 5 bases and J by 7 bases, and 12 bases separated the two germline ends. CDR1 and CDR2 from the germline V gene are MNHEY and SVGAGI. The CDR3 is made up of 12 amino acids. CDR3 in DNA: TGTGCCAGCAGTCCCCGGGTTGGGGAGCAGTACTTC. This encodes CASSPRVGEQYF.

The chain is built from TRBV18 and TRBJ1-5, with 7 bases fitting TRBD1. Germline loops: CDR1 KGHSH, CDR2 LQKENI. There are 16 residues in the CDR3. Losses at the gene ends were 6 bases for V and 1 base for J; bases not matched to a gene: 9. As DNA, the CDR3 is TGTGCCAGCTCTCCTACAGGGGATTGGAGCAATCAGCCCCAGCATTTT. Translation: CASSPTGDWSNQPQHF. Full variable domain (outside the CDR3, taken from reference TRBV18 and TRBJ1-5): NAGVMQNPRHLVRRRGQEARLRCSPMKGHSHVYWYRQLPEEGLKFMVYLQKENIIDESGMPKERFSAEFPKEGPSILRIQQVVRGDSAAYFCASSPTGDWSNQPQHFGDGTRLSIL.

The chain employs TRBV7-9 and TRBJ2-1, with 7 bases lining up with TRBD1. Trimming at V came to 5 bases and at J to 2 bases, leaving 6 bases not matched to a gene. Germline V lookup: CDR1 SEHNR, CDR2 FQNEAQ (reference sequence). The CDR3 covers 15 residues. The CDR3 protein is CASSVTGDTYNEQFF. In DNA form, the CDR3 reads TGTGCCAGCAGCGTTACAGGGGATACCTACAATGAGCAGTTCTTC. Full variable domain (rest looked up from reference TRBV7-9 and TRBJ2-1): DTGVSQNPRHKITKRGQNVTFRCDPISEHNRLYWYRQTLGQGPEFLTYFQNEAQLEKSRLLSDRFSAERPKGSFSTLEIQRTEQGDSAMYLCASSVTGDTYNEQFFGPGTRLTVL.

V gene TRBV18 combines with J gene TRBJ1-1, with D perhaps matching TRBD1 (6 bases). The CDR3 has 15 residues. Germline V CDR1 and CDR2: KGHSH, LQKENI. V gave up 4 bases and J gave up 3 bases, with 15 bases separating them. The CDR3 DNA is TGTGCCAGCTCACGCAAACAGGGTTTCGACACTGAAGCTTTCTTT. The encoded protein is CASSRKQGFDTEAFF.

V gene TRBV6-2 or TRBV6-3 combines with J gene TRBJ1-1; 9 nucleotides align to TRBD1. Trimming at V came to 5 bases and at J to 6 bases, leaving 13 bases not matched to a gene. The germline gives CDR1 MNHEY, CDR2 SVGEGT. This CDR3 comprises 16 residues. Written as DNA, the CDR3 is TGTGCCAGCAGTGCACCACAGGGGGCGGAGAAGCCTGAAGCTTTCTTT. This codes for CASSAPQGAEKPEAFF.

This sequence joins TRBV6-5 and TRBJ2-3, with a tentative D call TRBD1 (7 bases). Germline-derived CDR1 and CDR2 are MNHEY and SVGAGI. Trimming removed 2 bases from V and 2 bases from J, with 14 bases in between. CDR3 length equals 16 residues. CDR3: CASSYPAGQYTDTQYF. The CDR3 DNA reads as TGTGCCAGCAGTTACCCCGCGGGACAGTACACAGATACGCAGTATTTT.